This entry is about one TCR beta chain. Its matching antigen is unknown. UMIs that had a 6-nucleotide sample barcode were put in using template switching. TCRdb reprocessed the 5' RACE reads and reports one entry per CDR3 protein, with no DNA. This sample's clone table lists about 210,000 distinct CDR3 sequences. The sample comes from a study of monozygotic twins with inflammatory bowel disease. This CDR3 region has 12 residues. Germline CDR1 and CDR2: SEHNR and FQNEAQ (reference sequence). Study-wide points: In patient repertoires, differing immunosuppressive treatments may have added some variability. Differing T cell subtypes remained indistinguishable.

This chain links TRBV7-9 with TRBJ2-5; without DNA, the TCRdb call of TRBD1 cannot be checked. The TCR originated in a human donor with ulcerative colitis or Crohn's disease, or a healthy co-twin of an affected twin (not recorded which). The material sequenced was blood. The CDR3 spells CASLSGVETQYF. Filled out from reference TRBV7-9 and TRBJ2-5, the complete variable domain reads DTGVSQNPRHKITKRGQNVTFRCDPISEHNRLYWYRQTLGQGPEFLTYFQNEAQLEKSRLLSDRFSAERPKGSFSTLEIQRTEQGDSAMYLCASLSGVETQYFGPGTRLLVL.